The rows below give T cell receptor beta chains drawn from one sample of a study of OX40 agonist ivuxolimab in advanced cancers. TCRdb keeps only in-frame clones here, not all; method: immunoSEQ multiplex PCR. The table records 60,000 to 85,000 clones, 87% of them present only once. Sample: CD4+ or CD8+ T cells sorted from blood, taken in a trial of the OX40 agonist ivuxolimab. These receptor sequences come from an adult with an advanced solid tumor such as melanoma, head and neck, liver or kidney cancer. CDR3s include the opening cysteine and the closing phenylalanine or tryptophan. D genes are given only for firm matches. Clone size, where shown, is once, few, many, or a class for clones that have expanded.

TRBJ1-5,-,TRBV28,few,TGTGCCAGCAGGGGTAGCAATCAGCCCCAGCATTTT,CASRGSNQPQHF
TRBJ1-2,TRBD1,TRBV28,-,TGTGCCAGCAGCCCTGACAGGGGTCGGACTAACTATGGCTACACCTTC,CASSPDRGRTNYGYTF
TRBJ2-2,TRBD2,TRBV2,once,TGTGCCAGCAGGGCTAGCGGGAGTAGGACCGGGGAGCTGTTTTTT,CASRASGSRTGELFF
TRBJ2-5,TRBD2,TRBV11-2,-,TGTGCCAGCAGCCCAATACGGGGACTAGCGGGACAAGAGACCCAGTACTTC,CASSPIRGLAGQETQYF
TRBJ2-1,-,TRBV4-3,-,TGCGCCAGCAGCCAAGAAGCCGGGGGCTTCGATGAGCAGTTCTTC,CASSQEAGGFDEQFF
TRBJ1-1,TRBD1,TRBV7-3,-,TGTGCCAGCAGCTCACAGGGGGACACTGAAGCTTTCTTT,CASSSQGDTEAFF
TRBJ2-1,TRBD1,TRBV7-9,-,TGTGCCAGCAGCCCACCCGGGACAGGCAATGAGCAGTTCTTC,CASSPPGTGNEQFF
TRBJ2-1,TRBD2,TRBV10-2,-,TGCGCCAGCAGTGAGTCCCGCGGGAGTGAGCAGTTCTTC,CASSESRGSEQFF
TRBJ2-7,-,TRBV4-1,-,TGCGCCAGCAGCCAAGAGGGAGTACTCTACGAGCAGTACTTC,CASSQEGVLYEQYF
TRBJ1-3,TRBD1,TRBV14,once,TGTGCCAGCAGCCAAGACTCATACGACAGGGACTTTGGAAACACCATATATTTT,CASSQDSYDRDFGNTIYF
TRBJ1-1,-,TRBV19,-,TGTGCCAGTAGTATCGACTTGAACACTGAAGCTTTCTTT,CASSIDLNTEAFF
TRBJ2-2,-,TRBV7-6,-,TGTGCCAGCAGCTTAGCTTCGCGGACCGGGGAGCTGTTTTTT,CASSLASRTGELFF
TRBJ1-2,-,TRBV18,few,TGTGCCAGCTCACCGCAAAGTAACTATGGCTACACCTTC,CASSPQSNYGYTF
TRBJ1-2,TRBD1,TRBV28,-,TGTGCCAGCAGTTACCTGACAGGGGTGTTGAATGGCTACACCTTC,CASSYLTGVLNGYTF
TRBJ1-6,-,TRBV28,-,TGTGCCAGCAGTGTGACAGCTAGTCTAACCCTCCACTTT,CASSVTASLTLHF
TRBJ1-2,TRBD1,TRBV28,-,TGTGCCACCGGACAGGGTAGAGGTTACACCTTC,CATGQGRGYTF
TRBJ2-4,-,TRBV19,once,TGTGCCAGTAGTATAAACAGGGAAAGCCGGCAGGGGAACATTCAGTACTTC,CASSINRESRQGNIQYF
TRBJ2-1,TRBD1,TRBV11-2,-,TGTGCCAGCAGCGGGACAGGGGGGATTAATGAGCAGTTCTTC,CASSGTGGINEQFF
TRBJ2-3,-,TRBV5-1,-,TGCGCCAGCAGCCTTGAAAAGGAAACAGATACGCAGTATTTT,CASSLEKETDTQYF
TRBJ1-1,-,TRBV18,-,TGTGCCAGCTCACAATCGGAACGATCCGAAGCTTTCTTT,CASSQSERSEAFF
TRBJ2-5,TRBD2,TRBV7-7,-,TGTGCCAGCAGCTTAGTAGCGGGGTACCAAGAGACCCAGTACTTC,CASSLVAGYQETQYF
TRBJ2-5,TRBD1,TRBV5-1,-,TGCGCCAGCAGCCCTATATTTTCCGGGACAGGGGAAGAGACCCAGTACTTC,CASSPIFSGTGEETQYF
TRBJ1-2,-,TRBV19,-,TGTGCCAGTACCCTGGGGACGGCTTTGGATCCGAATGGCTACACCTTC,CASTLGTALDPNGYTF
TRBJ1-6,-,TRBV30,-,TGTGCCTGGAGTCCTGCAGGGCCTTCCTATAATTCACCCCTCCACTTT,CAWSPAGPSYNSPLHF
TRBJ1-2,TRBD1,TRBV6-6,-,TGTGCCAGCAGTTCTCCTGACAGGGGATGGGCGGGCTACACCTTC,CASSSPDRGWAGYTF
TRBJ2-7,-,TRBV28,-,TGTGCCAGCAGGGCCGGGACAAACGAGCAGTACTTC,CASRAGTNEQYF
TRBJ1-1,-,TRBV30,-,TGTGCCTGGAGTTTTTCCAGGGACACTGAAGCTTTCTTT,CAWSFSRDTEAFF
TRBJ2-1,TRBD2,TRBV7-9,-,TGTGCCAGCAGCTTAGTACTAGCGGGGCGGAACAATGAGCAGTTCTTC,CASSLVLAGRNNEQFF
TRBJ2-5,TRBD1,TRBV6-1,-,TGTGCCAGCAGACCGGGACAGGGTAGCGAGACCCAGTACTTC,CASRPGQGSETQYF
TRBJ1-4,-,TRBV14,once,TGTGCCAGCAGCCAAAAAAGGGGTACAGTAAATGAAAAACTGTTTTTT,CASSQKRGTVNEKLFF
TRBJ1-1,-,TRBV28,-,TGTGCCAGCACCCAACCCGGGCAGGGTAGTAACACTGAAGCTTTCTTT,CASTQPGQGSNTEAFF
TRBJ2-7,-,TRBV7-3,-,TGTGCCAGCAGCGCCTCCGGGACGGCGTCCTACGAGCAGTACTTC,CASSASGTASYEQYF
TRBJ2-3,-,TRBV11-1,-,TGTGCCAGCAGCCGAACTGCTAGCACAGATACGCAGTATTTT,CASSRTASTDTQYF
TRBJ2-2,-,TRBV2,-,TGTGCCAGCAGTCCCCTCCACACCGGGGAGCTGTTTTTT,CASSPLHTGELFF
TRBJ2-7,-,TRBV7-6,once,TGTGCCAGCAGCTTAGACGAAGGGGTTTCCTACGAGCAGTACTTC,CASSLDEGVSYEQYF
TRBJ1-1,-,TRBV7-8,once,TGTGCCAGCAGCTTAGGGGGGGGGAGGACTGAAGCTTTCTTT,CASSLGGGRTEAFF
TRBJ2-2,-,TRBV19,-,TGTGCCAGTAGTCCCCCAGGGTCGGGCACCGGGGAGCTGTTTTTT,CASSPPGSGTGELFF
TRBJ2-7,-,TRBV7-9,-,TGTGCCAGCAGCTTCAGGGAAGGTACCGAGCAGTACTTC,CASSFREGTEQYF
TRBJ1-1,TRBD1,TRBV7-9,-,TGTGCCAGCAGCACCCGACAGGGGCATATGATGAACACTGAAGCTTTCTTT,CASSTRQGHMMNTEAFF
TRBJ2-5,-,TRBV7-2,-,TGTGCCAGCAGCCTCACTTGGGGCAGTGAAGAGACCCAGTACTTC,CASSLTWGSEETQYF
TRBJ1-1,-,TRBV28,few,TGTGCCAGCAGCCTACAGGGCGACACTGAAGCTTTCTTT,CASSLQGDTEAFF
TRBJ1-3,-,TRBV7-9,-,TGTGCCAGCAGCTTAGCGCCGTCCTCTGGAAACACCATATATTTT,CASSLAPSSGNTIYF
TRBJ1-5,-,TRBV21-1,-,TGTGCCAGCAGCAAAGAGGTCGGGACCGCGGCTCGTCAGCCCCAGCATTTT,CASSKEVGTAARQPQHF
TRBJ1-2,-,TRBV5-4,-,TGTGCCAGCAGCTGGGGCGGGCTGAGGGGACTTAAGGGTGGCTACACCTTC,CASSWGGLRGLKGGYTF
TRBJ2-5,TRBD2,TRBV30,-,TGTGCCTGGAGTAGGACTAGCGGCCAAGAGACCCAGTACTTC,CAWSRTSGQETQYF
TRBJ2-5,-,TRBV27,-,TGTGCCAGCAGTTTGGTAGGGGCTGAAGAGACCCAGTACTTC,CASSLVGAEETQYF
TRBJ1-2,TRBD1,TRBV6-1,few,TGTGCCAGCAGTACACAGGGGGCGGGAGGCTACACCTTC,CASSTQGAGGYTF
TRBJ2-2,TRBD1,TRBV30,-,TGTGCCTGGTATCCGGGACAGGGAGCCGGGGAGCTGTTTTTT,CAWYPGQGAGELFF
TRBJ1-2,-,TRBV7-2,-,TGTGCCAGCAGCTCCTGGACAGCGAACTATGGCTACACCTTC,CASSSWTANYGYTF
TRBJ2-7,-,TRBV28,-,TGTGCCAGCACGAGGGGAGACTCCTACGAGCAGTACTTC,CASTRGDSYEQYF
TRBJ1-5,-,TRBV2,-,TGTGCCAGCAGTCGGGACCGGGGAGGATTGTATAGCAATCAGCCCCAGCATTTT,CASSRDRGGLYSNQPQHF
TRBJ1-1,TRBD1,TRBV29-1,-,TGCAGCGCCAGGACAGGGGGCTACACTGAAGCTTTCTTT,CSARTGGYTEAFF
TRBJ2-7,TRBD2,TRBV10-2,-,TGCGCCAGCAGTGGGCTAGCGGGAGTCTCCTACGAGCAGTACTTC,CASSGLAGVSYEQYF
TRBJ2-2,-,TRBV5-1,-,TGCGCCAGCAGCCCGGTCGGGAACACCGGGGAGCTGTTTTTT,CASSPVGNTGELFF
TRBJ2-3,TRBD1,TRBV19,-,TGTGCCAGTAGTAGAAGACAGGGGGCAAGCACAGATACGCAGTATTTT,CASSRRQGASTDTQYF